This is a list of T cell receptor beta chains from one sample in a study of patients and donors after allogeneic stem cell transplantation. TCRdb ran MiXCR on the RT-PCR reads and lists one entry per CDR3 protein. Of some 150,000 distinct CDR3 sequences in the sample, about a third were seen once. The sequenced sample was blood, either unsorted or a sorted T cell fraction (not recorded which). These receptors originate from a human donor who was either an allogeneic HSCT recipient or a stem cell or donor lymphocyte infusion donor (not recorded which). It is not recorded whose cells these are; they may come from a transplant donor. CDR3s include the opening cysteine and the closing phenylalanine or tryptophan. A D gene is named only where the DNA matches it firmly. The size of a clone is reported for some rows only, either as once, few or many, or as a class for expanded clones.

d_call j_call v_call clone_size cdr3_nt cdr3_aa
. TRBJ1-1 TRBV3-1 . TGTGCCAGCAGCCAAGATTTGAGGCTGCTGAACACTGAAGCTTTCTTT CASSQDLRLLNTEAFF
. TRBJ2-1 TRBV7-2 few TGTGCCAGCAGCTTGAGACCAAGGGATGAGCAGTTCTTC CASSLRPRDEQFF
. TRBJ2-1 TRBV5-5 . TGTGCCAGCAGCCCCCGGGCAGGGAGTAATGAGCAGTTCTTC CASSPRAGSNEQFF
. TRBJ2-7 TRBV7-9 . TGTGCCAGCAGCTTAGATAGAACAGCTTTAACCTACGAGCAGTACTTC CASSLDRTALTYEQYF
. TRBJ2-3 TRBV6-5 . TGTGCCAGCAGTTACTTCGGTATGGGCAGTGGGGGAGATACGCAGTATTTT CASSYFGMGSGGDTQYF
. TRBJ1-5 TRBV12-3/TRBV12-4 few TGTGCCAGCAGTCCGGGCGAGGGGCAGCCCCAGCATTTT CASSPGEGQPQHF
. TRBJ2-1 TRBV19 . TGTGCCAGTAGAGGGGACCCGAACCCCTACAATGAGCAGTTCTTC CASRGDPNPYNEQFF
TRBD2 TRBJ2-1 TRBV7-2 once TGTGCCAGCAGCCCCCAGCGGGGGGGCGTCTCCTACAATGAGCAGTTCTTC CASSPQRGGVSYNEQFF
TRBD1 TRBJ2-7 TRBV12-3/TRBV12-4 . TGTGCCAGCAGTTTCAGGGGGTCCGGGCAGTACTTC CASSFRGSGQYF
. TRBJ1-1 TRBV29-1 many TGCAGCGTTGAGGGGAGGGTTCGGGAAACTGAAGCTTTCTTT CSVEGRVRETEAFF
. TRBJ1-1 TRBV6-6 . TGTGCCAGCAGTTACGGGGGGGGAGACACTGAAGCTTTCTTT CASSYGGGDTEAFF
. TRBJ1-4 TRBV4-2 . TGTGCCAGCAGCCAAGCCTGGGCAGGCCTGGCGCAACTGTTTTTT CASSQAWAGLAQLFF
. TRBJ2-1 TRBV12-3/TRBV12-4 . TGTGCCAGCATCTGGGGCGCCTCCCTCTACAATGAGCAGTTCTTC CASIWGASLYNEQFF
. TRBJ1-3 TRBV11-2 . TGTGCCAGCAGCCCTCCCACGGGAAACACCATATATTTT CASSPPTGNTIYF
TRBD1 TRBJ1-2 TRBV12-3/TRBV12-4 few TGTGCCAGCAGTTTTTCAAGGACAGGGATAGGAGGCTACACCTTC CASSFSRTGIGGYTF
. TRBJ1-5 TRBV20-1 . TGCAGTGCCAAGAACGAGGGCAATCAGCCCCAGCATTTT CSAKNEGNQPQHF
TRBD2 TRBJ2-7 TRBV27 . TGTGCCAGCACCATCCGGGTTGCGGGAGCCTACGAGCAGTACTTC CASTIRVAGAYEQYF
TRBD1 TRBJ1-2 TRBV10-3 . TGTGCCATCAGGCAAGACAGGGAGGGAGGCTACACCTTC CAIRQDREGGYTF
. TRBJ1-1 TRBV6-2/TRBV6-3 many TGTGCCAGCAGTTTAATTCTTGGGGGAATTGAGACTGAAGCTTTCTTT CASSLILGGIETEAFF
. TRBJ1-1 TRBV18 . TGTGCCAGCTCACCGAAGGGAACTGAAGCTTTCTTT CASSPKGTEAFF
. TRBJ1-5 TRBV9 few TGTGCCAGCAGCGGGGACGGTGATAGCAATCAGCCCCAGCATTTT CASSGDGDSNQPQHF
TRBD1 TRBJ2-6 TRBV4-2 . TGTGCCAGCAGCCTCCGGGACAGGACTAACTCTGGGGCCAACGTCCTGACTTTC CASSLRDRTNSGANVLTF
. TRBJ1-2 TRBV15 . TGTGCCACCAGTACTGCTTCCTATGGCTACACCTTC CATSTASYGYTF
. TRBJ2-5 TRBV27 few TGTGCCAGCAGTCCAACCCAAGGGACCCAGTACTTC CASSPTQGTQYF
. TRBJ1-4 TRBV5-1 . TGCGCCAGCAGCTTGGCCGGACGGATAGCAACTAATGAAAAACTGTTTTTT CASSLAGRIATNEKLFF
. TRBJ1-6 TRBV7-2 few TGTGCCAGCAGCTTTAGTCGAGACACGGGGAATTCACCCCTCCACTTT CASSFSRDTGNSPLHF
TRBD2 TRBJ2-2 TRBV29-1 . TGCAGCGTTATTAGCGGGGGTTCCGGGGAGCTGTTTTTT CSVISGGSGELFF
TRBD1 TRBJ2-5 TRBV12-3/TRBV12-4 . TGTGCCAGCAGGACCGGGACAGGGGGTAGTGCCCAGTACTTC CASRTGTGGSAQYF
. TRBJ1-4 TRBV11-2 . TGTGCCAGCAGCCGGAGCCTCGGGAGGGCTAATGAAAAACTGTTTTTT CASSRSLGRANEKLFF